The 32 T cell receptor beta chains in this list originate from one sample, sequenced in a study of T cells in Graves' hyperthyroidism and ophthalmopathy. It was RNA transcripts that yielded the amplified TCR beta CDR3 regions. Researchers ran a first-round RT-PCR on the TCR CDR3 using the HTBI primer set. MiXCR, run by TCRdb on the multiplex PCR reads, gives a single entry per CDR3 protein. The profile shows 550,000 to 600,000 distinct CDR3 sequences, 13% to 15% of them singletons. Specimen: blood. These receptor sequences come from a woman between 18 and 29 years old with Graves' ophthalmopathy.

There are many counts of this clonotype. The chain links TRBV11-2 to TRBJ2-7; the D gene is possibly TRBD2 (6 bases). This CDR3 is built from 15 residues. CDR1 is SGHAT, CDR2 FQNNGV, per germline. V lost 0 bases and J 7 bases, leaving 16 bases between the germline ends. CDR3: CASSLDSKAGLEQYF. CDR3 nucleotide sequence: TGTGCCAGCAGCTTAGATTCGAAGGCGGGGTTAGAGCAGTACTTC.

Many counts were recorded for this clonotype. The gene calls are TRBV29-1 and TRBJ1-1; D might be TRBD1 (6 bases). This CDR3 spans 14 amino acids. CDR1 is SQVTM, CDR2 ANQGSEA, per germline. V was cut by 4 bases and J by 0 bases, with 12 bases left in between. The DNA of the CDR3 is TGCAGCGTTGCTGGGGGCAGGCTGAACACTGAAGCTTTCTTT. Its protein product is CSVAGGRLNTEAFF. Complete variable domain (other parts from reference TRBV29-1 and TRBJ1-1): SAVISQKPSRDICQRGTSLTIQCQVDSQVTMMFWYRQQPGQSLTLIATANQGSEATYESGFVIDKFPISRPNLTFSTLTVSNMSPEDSSIYLCSVAGGRLNTEAFFGQGTRLTVV.

This clonotype was seen repeatedly, ten times or more. The genes are TRBV11-3 and TRBJ2-3; tentative D call: TRBD2 (6 bases). CDR1 and CDR2 (germline): SGHNT, YENEEA. V was shortened by 4 bases and J by 2 bases, with 16 bases between the two germline ends. The CDR3 totals 16 residues. The CDR3 is CASSSGGDRSTDTQYF. CDR3 coding DNA: TGTGCCAGCAGCTCCGGGGGAGACAGATCCACAGATACGCAGTATTTT. The complete variable domain, with remaining parts taken from reference TRBV11-3 and TRBJ2-3, reads EAGVVQSPRYKIIEKKQPVAFWCNPISGHNTLYWYLQNLGQGPELLIRYENEEAVDDSQLPKDRFSAERLKGVDSTLKIQPAELGDSAVYLCASSSGGDRSTDTQYFGPGTRLTVL.

This clonotype was recorded a few times. The V gene is TRBV4-1, the J gene TRBJ1-6; no clear D gene. Trimming stripped 3 bases from V and 7 bases from J, with 16 bases between. CDR1 is MGHRA and CDR2 is YSYEKL in the germline V gene. CDR3 length: 16 residues. CDR3 DNA: TGCGCCAGCAGCCATTGGACGGACGCCCGAAATTCACCCCTCCACTTT. Its translation is CASSHWTDARNSPLHF.

The sample holds many counts of this clonotype. The chain carries TRBV7-2 and TRBJ2-1, with D possibly TRBD2 on 5 matching bases. The germline CDR1 and CDR2 sequences are SGHTA and FQGNSA. V was clipped by 4 bases and J by 10 bases, with 17 bases between them. This CDR3 region has 14 residues. CDR3 region: CASSSGSIWAEQFF. In nucleotides, the CDR3 is TGTGCCAGCAGCTCGGGGTCCATTTGGGCCGAGCAGTTCTTC.

This clonotype was observed at least ten times. The CDR3 DNA sequence: TGCAGTGCTAGACTAGCGGATTACGAGCAGTACTTC. The encoded protein is CSARLADYEQYF. The gene calls are TRBV20-1 and TRBJ2-7; TRBD2 matches 7 bases. With V trimmed by 2 bases and J by 4 bases, 2 bases remained unmatched. The CDR3 contains 12 residues. Germline V gene lookup returns CDR1 DFQATT and CDR2 SNEGSKA (reference sequence).

This clonotype was picked up many times. This CDR3 reads CAWSGQGRTEAFF. CDR3 bases: TGTGCCTGGAGTGGACAGGGACGCACTGAAGCTTTCTTT. The V call is TRBV30, the J call TRBJ1-1, with 7 nucleotides matching TRBD1. The CDR3 is 13 residues long. The V segment lost 1 base and the J segment 4 bases; nucleotides outside the gene matches: 3. Germline assignment: CDR1 GTSNPN and CDR2 SVGIG (reference sequence). Full variable domain (missing parts from reference TRBV30 and TRBJ1-1): SQTIHQWPATLVQPVGSPLSLECTVEGTSNPNLYWYRQAAGRGLQLLFYSVGIGQISSEVPQNLSASRPQDRQFILSSKKLLLSDSGFYLCAWSGQGRTEAFFGQGTRLTVV.

There are many counts of this clonotype. The chain recombines TRBV12-3 or TRBV12-4 with TRBJ1-5, with D perhaps matching TRBD1 (5 bases). V was cut by 10 bases and J by 5 bases, with 15 bases left in between. The CDR3 spans 13 residues. The CDR3 region has the DNA TGTGCCACGGGGGAGGAGGGCCATCAGCCCCAGCATTTT. Amino acids: CATGEEGHQPQHF.

J is TRBJ1-1 and V is TRBV27; 7 bases align to TRBD1. With 5 bases clipped from V and 6 bases from J, the junction kept 15 bases outside the gene matches. The CDR3 contains 16 residues. Germline V lookup: CDR1 MNHEY, CDR2 SMNVEV (reference sequence). The CDR3 loop reads CASSLGGGGRIAEAFF. CDR3 sequence (DNA): TGTGCCAGCAGTCTAGGGGGCGGGGGCCGCATAGCTGAAGCTTTCTTT.

This clonotype has at least ten counts. The chain joins TRBV7-2 to TRBJ1-2; 7 bases agree with TRBD1. CDR3 size: 15 residues. Germline trimming cut 5 bases from V and 0 bases from J; bases unmatched to any gene: 6. Germline V lookup: CDR1 SGHTA, CDR2 FQGNSA. CDR3 region: CASSRQGNTNYGYTF. In DNA, the CDR3 is TGTGCCAGCAGCCGACAGGGAAATACTAACTATGGCTACACCTTC.

The chain employs TRBV15 and TRBJ2-7, with D hard to call. The CDR3 is 14 amino acids. Trimming pared 0 bases from V and 0 bases from J, leaving 6 bases between. Germline V gene data show CDR1 as LNHNV and CDR2 as YYDKDF (reference sequence). In nucleotides, the CDR3 is TGTGCCACCAGCAGAGATCCAGGCTCCTACGAGCAGTACTTC. Its translation is CATSRDPGSYEQYF.

This chain links TRBV27 with TRBJ1-5; D uncertain. From germline, CDR1 is MNHEY and CDR2 SMNVEV (reference sequence). The CDR3 extends over 13 amino acids. V lost 3 bases, J lost 4 bases, and 7 bases lay in between. The CDR3 DNA is TGTGCCAGCAGTTTGAGACGGAATCAGCCCCAGCATTTT. Translated, it gives CASSLRRNQPQHF.

This clonotype appeared a few times. The chain links TRBV12-3 or TRBV12-4 to TRBJ1-4; 10 bases align to TRBD1. V dropped 6 bases and J dropped 2; count of bases not matched to a gene: 6. The CDR3 has 16 amino acids. DNA of the CDR3: TGTGCCAGCAGCGACAGGGGGCGCAGGACTAATGAAAAACTGTTTTTT. Translation gives CASSDRGRRTNEKLFF.

This clonotype was recorded at least ten times. V gene TRBV5-6 combines with J gene TRBJ2-5; 12 bases are shared with TRBD1. The CDR3 has 16 residues. The ends lost 0 bases at V and 6 bases at J; junction bases unmatched: 6. The V gene's germline CDR1 is SGHDT and CDR2 YYEEEE. The chain's CDR3 is CASSLALGQGAKTQYF. The CDR3 DNA reads TGTGCCAGCAGCTTGGCCCTGGGACAGGGGGCGAAGACCCAGTACTTC.

This clonotype has at least ten counts. The chain couples TRBV27 to TRBJ2-1; D uncertain. V lost 6 bases, J lost 10 bases, and 13 bases lay in between. Germline-derived CDR1 and CDR2 are MNHEY and SMNVEV (reference sequence). The CDR3 loop spans 12 amino acids. The CDR3 nucleotides read TGTGCCAGCAGCCGTTTTCTGGGGGAGCAGTTCTTC. Amino acids: CASSRFLGEQFF.

This clonotype was detected only a few times. The germline gene is not matched at one end of the junction; a read error may be the cause. The rearrangement links TRBV6-1 to TRBJ2-1; D unclear. Germline CDR1 reads MNHNS; CDR2 reads SASEGT. The CDR3 runs 16 residues. The CDR3: CASSEGSDAYYNEQFF. The DNA for the CDR3 is TGTGCCAGCAGCGAAGGATCGGACGCCTACTACAATGAGCAGTTCTTC.

The chain carries TRBV25-1 and TRBJ1-1, with D possibly matching TRBD1 (5 bases). Germline CDR1 is MGHDK and CDR2 is SYGVNS. Trimming removed 5 bases from V and 2 bases from J, with 15 bases in between. The CDR3 is 15 amino acids. The CDR3 is CASSRIDRANTEAFF. The CDR3 DNA follows: TGTGCCAGCAGTAGAATAGACAGAGCAAACACTGAAGCTTTCTTT. Full variable domain (rest looked up from reference TRBV25-1 and TRBJ1-1): EADIYQTPRYLVIGTGKKITLECSQTMGHDKMYWYQQDPGMELHLIHYSYGVNSTEKGDLSSESTVSRIRTEHFPLTLESARPSHTSQYLCASSRIDRANTEAFFGQGTRLTVV.

This clonotype was counted a few times. The CDR3 here is CASSYGGSGGNTIYF. The DNA of the CDR3 is TGTGCCAGCAGTTATGGGGGGAGCGGTGGAAACACCATATATTTT. This chain connects TRBV6-6 to TRBJ1-3; D possibly corresponds to TRBD1 (5 bases). Trimming left V 3 bases short and J 3 bases short, with 12 bases between. The CDR3 extends over 15 amino acids. Per germline, CDR1 MNHNY and CDR2 SVGAGI (reference sequence).

On this clonotype: This could be a read error, since a much larger clone is one nucleotide away. This chain links TRBV6-5 with TRBJ2-5; D gene unclear. The germline CDR1 and CDR2 sequences are MNHEY and SVGAGI. With 4 bases removed from V and 11 bases from J, the gap between germline ends came to 11 bases. The CDR3 length is 11 residues. The CDR3: CASSWRDSQYF. CDR3 coding DNA: TGTGCCAGCAGTTGGCGAGACTCGCAGTACTTC.

There are a few counts of this clonotype. The V call is TRBV29-1, the J call TRBJ2-1; D may be TRBD1 or TRBD2 (6 bases each). TRBJ2-7 explains the end of the DNA better; the J call may be wrong. The CDR3 runs to 15 residues. Germline V gives CDR1 SQVTM, CDR2 ANQGSEA. The chain's CDR3 is CSVVGGRVSYNEQYF. CDR3 sequence (DNA): TGCAGCGTTGTAGGGGGGAGAGTCTCCTACAATGAGCAGTACTTC.

This chain links TRBV4-2 with TRBJ2-7; D not resolved. The germline gives CDR1 LGHNA, CDR2 YNFKEQ. The CDR3 loop spans 15 amino acids. V was pared by 0 bases and J by 2 bases, with 11 bases between. CDR3 bases: TGTGCCAGCAGCCAAGATAGAAGTACCCCCTACGAGCAGTACTTC. It encodes CASSQDRSTPYEQYF.

There are many counts of this clonotype. The chain uses TRBV30 and TRBJ2-1, with TRBD2 as a possible D gene (6 bases). The CDR3 has 11 amino acids. Trimming left V 5 bases short and J 14 bases short, with 16 bases between. Germline V gene sequence: CDR1 GTSNPN, CDR2 SVGIG (reference sequence). The CDR3: CAWALGGAEFF. CDR3 coding DNA: TGTGCCTGGGCTTTGGGGGGAGCGGAGTTCTTC.

V usage is TRBV13 and J usage is TRBJ2-4; 10 nucleotides agree with TRBD1. CDR1 PRHDT and CDR2 FYEKMQ come from the germline V gene (reference sequence). This CDR3 region has 17 residues. J lost 2 bases, V lost 5 bases, and 9 bases had no gene match. DNA for the CDR3: TGTGCCAGCAGCCCCCCCGGGACAGGGGCCTCCAAAAACATTCAGTACTTC. Translating it yields CASSPPGTGASKNIQYF.

This chain uses TRBV5-4 with TRBJ2-7; tentatively, D is TRBD1 (6 bases). V gave up 0 bases and J gave up 0 bases, with 10 bases separating them. Germline V lookup: CDR1 SGHNT, CDR2 YYREEE (reference sequence). This CDR3 contains 15 residues. The CDR3: CASSLGQGFSYEQYF. The CDR3 DNA reads TGTGCCAGCAGCTTGGGTCAGGGGTTCTCCTACGAGCAGTACTTC.

This chain uses TRBV25-1 with TRBJ2-1; 7 positions agree with TRBD2. The V segment lost 4 bases and the J segment 0 bases; nucleotides outside the gene matches: 15. Per the germline V gene, CDR1 is MGHDK and CDR2 is SYGVNS. The CDR3 sequence is 19 residues long. In DNA form, the CDR3 reads TGTGCCAGCAGTGCACTCAAGTATAGCGGGCTGGGCTCCTACAATGAGCAGTTCTTC. Protein product: CASSALKYSGLGSYNEQFF.

The chain couples TRBV7-9 to TRBJ2-7; perhaps TRBD2 as D (6 bases). This CDR3 region has 15 residues. V lost 1 base, J lost 5 bases, and 15 bases lay in between. The germline V gene encodes CDR1 SEHNR and CDR2 FQNEAQ (reference sequence). The CDR3 coding sequence is TGTGCCAGCAGCTTAGTGACTGGCGGGAACGACGAGCAGTACTTC. This sequence encodes CASSLVTGGNDEQYF.

The V and J genes are TRBV7-9 and TRBJ2-7; 7 bases align to TRBD2. Germline V gene data show CDR1 as SEHNR and CDR2 as FQNEAQ (reference sequence). CDR3 length: 15 amino acids. Germline trimming cut 5 bases from V and 1 base from J; bases unmatched to any gene: 8. The chain's CDR3 is CASSPMVGRSYEQYF. The CDR3 bases are TGTGCCAGCAGCCCCATGGTCGGGAGGTCCTACGAGCAGTACTTC.

This clonotype showed up many times. The rearrangement links TRBV4-2 to TRBJ1-1; 10 bases match TRBD1. J lost 1 base, V lost 3 bases, and 5 bases had no gene match. Germline V gene data show CDR1 as LGHNA and CDR2 as YNFKEQ. The CDR3 length is 16 residues. CDR3 coding DNA: TGTGCCAGCAGCCAGGGGACAGGGGAGTGGAACACTGAAGCTTTCTTT. Its protein product is CASSQGTGEWNTEAFF.

This clonotype has at least ten counts. This chain links TRBV12-3 or TRBV12-4 with TRBJ2-5; D gene unclear. V lost 3 bases and J 5 bases, leaving 7 bases between the germline ends. This CDR3 has 12 residues. CDR3 residues: CASSLSVETQYF. The CDR3, as DNA: TGTGCCAGCAGTTTGAGTGTGGAGACCCAGTACTTC.

The rearrangement links TRBV5-6 to TRBJ1-5; 7 bases are shared with TRBD1. The CDR3 is 14 residues long. CDR1 and CDR2 (germline): SGHDT, YYEEEE. J lost 8 bases, V lost 3 bases, and 8 bases had no gene match. In nucleotides, the CDR3 is TGTGCCAGCAGCTCACTCGGGACAGAGGAGCCCCAGCATTTT. This codes for CASSSLGTEEPQHF.

This chain joins TRBV29-1 and TRBJ2-1; D unclear. This CDR3 has 14 amino acids. V was trimmed by 4 bases and J by 0 bases, leaving 10 bases between them. CDR1 SQVTM and CDR2 ANQGSEA come from the germline V gene. CDR3 amino acids: CSVVGSYSYNEQFF. The DNA of the CDR3 is TGCAGCGTTGTGGGTAGTTACTCCTACAATGAGCAGTTCTTC.

The table lists this clonotype with many counts. This chain uses TRBV2 with TRBJ1-2; D is unclear. The ends were cut back, 6 bases at V and 5 bases at J, with 13 bases in the middle. CDR1 and CDR2 (germline): SNHLY, FYNNEI. This CDR3 is 13 amino acids long. The chain's CDR3 is CASRGRLKYGYTF. CDR3 nucleotides: TGTGCCAGCAGGGGCAGGTTGAAGTATGGCTACACCTTC.